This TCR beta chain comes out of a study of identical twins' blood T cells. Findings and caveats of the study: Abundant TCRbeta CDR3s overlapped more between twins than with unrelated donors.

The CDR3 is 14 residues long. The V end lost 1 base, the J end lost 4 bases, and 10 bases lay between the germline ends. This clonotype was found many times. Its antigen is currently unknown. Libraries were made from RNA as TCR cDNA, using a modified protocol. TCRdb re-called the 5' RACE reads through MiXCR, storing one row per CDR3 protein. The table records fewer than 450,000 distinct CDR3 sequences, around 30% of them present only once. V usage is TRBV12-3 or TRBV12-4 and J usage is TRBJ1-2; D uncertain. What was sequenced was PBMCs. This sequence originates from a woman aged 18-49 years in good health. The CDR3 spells CASSLGLTFYGYTF. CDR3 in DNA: TGTGCCAGCAGTTTAGGTCTGACATTCTATGGCTACACCTTC.